This T cell receptor beta chain stems from a study of cytotoxic CD8 clonotypes in ibrutinib-treated CLL (dated by TCRdb to about 2021). Notes on the research overall: The cohort included roughly 15 treatment-naive and eleven to twelve relapsed/refractory patients; 17 to 18 were IGHV unmutated. Partial responses were observed in about 24 patients and complete responses in 2; after a median follow-up of 68 months, remission was maintained in 15 or so patients and progression was observed in approximately 12. Samples at response were collected after a median of 12 months of treatment, with a range of roughly 6 to 40 months. Samples averaged approximately 260,000 productive templates and some 96,000 productive rearrangements. Longitudinal samples were available for about 30% of the roughly 86 trial participants. Cryopreserved peripheral blood mononuclear cells were collected at three points: before therapy, at response, and at either sustained remission or disease progression.

There are 15 amino acids in the CDR3, from cysteine to phenylalanine inclusive. The read is trimmed to its CDR3 DNA, 45 bases read in frame from base 1. The germline V gene (reference sequence) supplies CDR1 SGHNT and CDR2 YYREEE. V and J are trimmed by 4 bases and 8 bases, and the gene matches miss 7 bases of the junction. Note on this clone: Its antigen is currently not known. The sample holds no much larger clone one base away, and base qualities are not on file.

A MiSeq instrument was used for deep resolution sequencing, which targeted depths ranging from 1 in 1 million up to 1 in 200,000 T cells, with coverage averaging 10x for each clonotype. The immunoSEQ hsTCRB Kit was used to generate the TCR beta libraries. The published analysis was carried out like this. ImmunoSEQ Data Assistant and ImmunoSEQ Analyzer were used for data analysis, and V, D and J genes were assigned according to IMGT definitions. Clonality, which ranges from 0 to 1, was calculated as one minus the normalized Shannon entropy of productive rearrangement frequencies. Only overrepresented clonotypes making up at least 0.05% of each patient's repertoire were included in the public clonotype analysis. Thirteen repertoires from age-matched healthy donors, obtained from immuneACCESS, served as clonality controls. The table comes from immuneACCESS by way of TCRdb, which keeps in-frame sequences with V and J called. Part of the clones is missing from these tables; in studies checked, under half for an unresolved V gene and the rest for unknown reasons. V and J calls plus clone size are reproduced from that table; the DNA served to infer D and trimming. Counted in this sample were around 310,000 clones; about 77% of them appeared once. The top ten clonotypes cover 5.5% to 8% of the sample.

Paper-wide results and their limitations: Baseline clonality was found to be higher than that of age-matched healthy donors and was strongly correlated with circulating CD8+ T-cell counts. Public clonotypes were found to be uncommon and were observed to contract or remain stable during treatment; the increase in clonality was shown to reflect expansion of private clonotypes at ibrutinib response. Clonality rose at ibrutinib response, remained stable during sustained remission, and dropped back toward baseline at progression. Sampling times were not matched between sustained-remission and progressing patients, and lymph node repertoires were not studied.

For TCR beta library preparation, about 2 micrograms of genomic DNA were extracted from the cryopreserved PBMCs. Longitudinal blood samples from CLL patients on ibrutinib monotherapy underwent high-throughput TCR beta sequencing. Patients were enrolled in a phase 2 open-label single-center ibrutinib monotherapy trial. This specimen consisted of PBMCs, obtained before ibrutinib treatment. This sequence originates from a human donor with chronic lymphocytic leukemia. Recombination connected TRBV5-4 to TRBJ1-4; the junction holds 11 bases that match TRBD1. The CDR3 loop reads CASSRPGQGEEKLFF. The nucleotides read TGTGCCAGCAGCAGACCGGGACAGGGGGAAGAAAAACTGTTTTTT.